Below, 24 T cell receptor beta chains from the same sample are listed, as sequenced in a study of blood T cell repertoires in COVID-19. Profiled with immunoSEQ multiplex PCR; TCRdb holds only in-frame clones, not every one. In the table there are approximately 210,000 clones, 88% of which are singletons. The sequencing sample was made of peripheral blood. These TCRs come from a human donor in a cohort sampled during active COVID-19.

This sequence joins TRBV2 and TRBJ2-5; TRBD2 matches 11 bases. CDR3 length equals 16 residues. Germline V gene data show CDR1 as SNHLY and CDR2 as FYNNEI. The trim removed 6 bases at V and 5 bases at J, leaving 11 bases unmatched. CDR3 DNA sequence: TGTGCCAGCAGCGCCATAGCGGGAGGGCCAGGTGAGACCCAGTACTTC. Amino acids: CASSAIAGGPGETQYF.

DNA for the CDR3: TGTGCCACCAGCAGAGTGATTCGGGGGATAGCTTCCTACAATGAGCAGTTCTTC. Translated, it gives CATSRVIRGIASYNEQFF. This sequence joins TRBV15 and TRBJ2-1; the D gene is possibly TRBD2 (6 bases). V was pared by 1 base and J by 1 base, with 17 bases between. The CDR3 has 18 amino acids. Per germline, CDR1 LNHNV and CDR2 YYDKDF (reference sequence).

The chain combines TRBV11-2 with TRBJ2-5; 12 nucleotides line up with TRBD2. The trim removed 1 base at V and 4 bases at J, leaving 4 bases unmatched. This CDR3 contains 16 residues. In germline, CDR1 is SGHAT, CDR2 FQNNGV. CDR3 bases: TGTGCCAGCAGCTTAGGTCTAGCGGGGGGGCGAGAGACCCAGTACTTC. This encodes CASSLGLAGGRETQYF.

The rearrangement joins TRBV4-3 to TRBJ2-3, with D perhaps matching TRBD2 (5 bases). The CDR3 contains 13 residues. Per germline, CDR1 LGHNA and CDR2 YSLEER. Trimming removed 3 bases at V and 6 bases at J, with 10 bases between. The CDR3 reads CASSQKIADTQYF. In DNA, the CDR3 is TGCGCCAGCAGCCAGAAAATAGCGGATACGCAGTATTTT.

This chain connects TRBV5-1 to TRBJ2-7; D not certain. The germline gives CDR1 SGHRS, CDR2 YFSETQ. CDR3 length: 15 amino acids. V was cut by 1 base and J by 3 bases, with 14 bases left in between. CDR3 region: CASSLPNYGFYEQYF. CDR3 bases: TGCGCCAGCAGCTTGCCCAACTATGGCTTCTACGAGCAGTACTTC.

As for this clone: This CDR3 is also generated by other DNA sequences in the sample. The rearrangement uses TRBV28 and TRBJ2-7; 8 nucleotides line up with TRBD2. This CDR3 region has 14 residues. Unmatched junction bases numbered 2, after V lost 2 bases and J lost 2 bases. The germline V gene has CDR1 MDHEN and CDR2 SYDVKM. The CDR3 bases are TGTGCCAGCAGTTTAGCGGGAGGCACCTACGAGCAGTACTTC. Translated: CASSLAGGTYEQYF.

This rearrangement joins TRBV10-1 to TRBJ2-1; 11 bases line up with TRBD2. Germline CDR1 reads WNHNN; CDR2 reads SYGVQD (reference sequence). V dropped 2 bases and J dropped 7; count of bases not matched to a gene: 7. CDR3 length: 16 residues. CDR3 DNA sequence: TGCGCCAGCAGTGAGGGGGTTAGCGGGAGGGCTAATGAGCAGTTCTTC. This gives the protein CASSEGVSGRANEQFF.

This sequence joins TRBV11-3 and TRBJ1-6; unclear D gene. CDR1 is SGHNT, CDR2 YENEEA, per germline. Trimming removed 2 bases at V and 8 bases at J, with 7 bases between. The CDR3 runs to 13 residues. The DNA of the CDR3 is TGTGCCAGCAGCTTACGTCCGGATTCACCCCTCCACTTT. Translated: CASSLRPDSPLHF.

The V gene is TRBV6-2 or TRBV6-3, the J gene TRBJ1-1; 8 bases are a match to TRBD1. CDR1 MNHEY and CDR2 SVGEGT come from the germline V gene. The CDR3 consists of 17 residues. With V trimmed by 0 bases and J by 0 bases, 6 bases remained unmatched. CDR3 in amino acids: CASSYSMPGGLNTEAFF. CDR3 bases: TGTGCCAGCAGTTACTCGATGCCAGGGGGCTTGAACACTGAAGCTTTCTTT.

This clone was recorded once. The rearrangement joins TRBV27 to TRBJ2-1; 9 nucleotides match TRBD2. This CDR3 comprises 19 residues. The germline gives CDR1 MNHEY, CDR2 SMNVEV (reference sequence). Germline trimming cut 4 bases from V and 4 bases from J; bases unmatched to any gene: 17. CDR3 sequence: CASSSPIGSGRRSYNEQFF. As DNA, the CDR3 is TGTGCCAGCAGTTCCCCCATCGGTAGCGGGAGACGGTCTTACAATGAGCAGTTCTTC.

This clone came up once. The chain recombines TRBV11-3 with TRBJ2-2, with 10 bases matching TRBD1. Germline trimming cut 5 bases from V and 3 bases from J; bases unmatched to any gene: 12. The germline V gene encodes CDR1 SGHNT and CDR2 YENEEA. CDR3 length: 18 residues. CDR3 sequence (DNA): TGTGCCAGCAGCCCCGGGACAGGGGAAGATGAGGACACCGGGGAGCTGTTTTTT. It yields the protein CASSPGTGEDEDTGELFF.

The chain combines TRBV30 with TRBJ1-1; 7 bases agree with TRBD1. Germline CDR1 and CDR2: GTSNPN and SVGIG (reference sequence). This CDR3 region has 14 residues. After removal of 2 bases from V and 4 bases from J, the junction contained 7 bases not matched to a gene. CDR3 sequence reads: CAWSNGAGGTEAFF. CDR3 DNA: TGTGCCTGGAGTAACGGGGCAGGGGGCACTGAAGCTTTCTTT.

The rearrangement uses TRBV11-1 and TRBJ2-3; tentatively, D is TRBD1 (6 bases). Trimming removed 1 base from V and 2 bases from J, with 10 bases in between. The CDR3 runs to 15 residues. The germline CDR1 and CDR2 sequences are SGHAT and FQDESV (reference sequence). The CDR3 protein is CASSLGDKFTDTQYF. The DNA of the CDR3 is TGTGCCAGCAGCTTAGGGGACAAATTCACAGATACGCAGTATTTT.

In its sample, this clone was seen once. This sequence joins TRBV7-2 and TRBJ2-7; 8 bases are shared with TRBD2. The germline gives CDR1 SGHTA, CDR2 FQGNSA. The CDR3 totals 16 residues. Trimming removed 1 base from V and 3 bases from J; junction bases left unmatched: 8. For the CDR3, the DNA is TGTGCCAGCAGCTTAGGAGGGGGACTAGGGGTCTACGAGCAGTACTTC. Translation: CASSLGGGLGVYEQYF. Looking up the rest from reference TRBV7-2 and TRBJ2-7 gives the full variable domain: GAGVSQSPSNKVTEKGKDVELRCDPISGHTALYWYRQSLGQGLEFLIYFQGNSAPDKSGLPSDRFSAERTGGSVSTLTIQRTQQEDSAVYLCASSLGGGLGVYEQYFGPGTRLTVT.

Regarding this clone: The DNA is omitted, as the CDR3 cannot be located on it reliably, and the CDR3 follows TCRdb's listing. The chain couples TRBV7-9 to TRBJ2-2; the table's D call, TRBD2, was not checked against the DNA. CDR1 and CDR2 from the germline V gene are SEHNR and FQNEAQ (reference sequence). The CDR3 adds up to 15 amino acids, both ends counted. The CDR3 reads CASSSGLTGLGSCFF.

The CDR3 nucleotides read TGTGCCAGTAGTTCCCCGAGGGGGACAGGGGGGACCTACGAGCAGTACTTC. Its protein is CASSSPRGTGGTYEQYF. V and J are TRBV19 and TRBJ2-7; 11 nucleotides align to TRBD1. The germline V gene encodes CDR1 LNHDA and CDR2 SQIVND (reference sequence). J gave up 2 bases and V 5 bases, and 11 bases lay outside the gene matches. This CDR3 has 17 amino acids.

This chain links TRBV4-1 with TRBJ1-2, with 7 bases fitting TRBD1. Unmatched junction bases numbered 4, after V lost 1 base and J lost 2 bases. The CDR3 loop spans 15 amino acids. CDR1 and CDR2 from the germline V gene are MGHRA and YSYEKL. The CDR3 sequence is CASSQGRQGNYGYTF. In DNA form, the CDR3 reads TGCGCCAGCAGCCAAGGCCGACAGGGAAACTATGGCTACACCTTC.

The J gene is TRBJ2-1, the V gene TRBV4-3; D is unclear. The germline V gene encodes CDR1 LGHNA and CDR2 YSLEER. V gave up 1 base and J gave up 2 bases, with 15 bases separating them. The CDR3 length is 17 residues. The CDR3 here is CASSQGYTAAAYNEQFF. The CDR3 coding sequence is TGCGCCAGCAGCCAAGGTTACACGGCTGCGGCCTACAATGAGCAGTTCTTC.

In this sample, this clone turned up once. The chain is built from TRBV28 and TRBJ1-2; maybe TRBD1 (6 bases). Per germline, CDR1 MDHEN and CDR2 SYDVKM. This CDR3 has 13 amino acids. The V and J ends lost 10 bases and 4 bases respectively, with 16 bases between them. The CDR3, as DNA: TGTGCCATCCCGGACAGCTCATCCTATGGCTACACCTTC. It translates to CAIPDSSSYGYTF.

The genes are TRBV2 and TRBJ2-3; TRBD2 matches at 9 bases. The germline V gene encodes CDR1 SNHLY and CDR2 FYNNEI. The CDR3 runs to 14 residues. With V trimmed by 8 bases and J by 2 bases, 5 bases remained unmatched. The CDR3 region has the DNA TGTGCCAGCGACAAGCGGGGGGCCACAGATACGCAGTATTTT. This translates into CASDKRGATDTQYF.

Concerning this clone itself: Distinct nucleotide sequences in the sample also encode this CDR3. This chain uses TRBV25-1 with TRBJ2-2, with 7 bases that match TRBD2. The germline V gene encodes CDR1 MGHDK and CDR2 SYGVNS. The junction had 3 bases not matched to a gene; V was cut back by 7 bases and J by 7 bases. CDR3 size: 12 residues. The CDR3 is CASISGGGELFF. The CDR3 DNA is TGTGCCAGCATCTCGGGGGGCGGGGAGCTGTTTTTT.

Regarding this clone: Relative to the germline gene, one junction end is altered; a read error may explain this. CDR3 region: CTSSPQGKGYSGANVLTF. DNA for the CDR3: TGTACCAGCTCACCCCAGGGTAAGGGCTACTCTGGGGCCAACGTCCTGACTTTC. The rearrangement links TRBV18 to TRBJ2-6; a weak D match, TRBD1 (5 bases). CDR1 and CDR2 (germline): KGHSH, LQKENI. The CDR3 covers 18 residues.

This chain connects TRBV6-6 to TRBJ1-5; 9 bases agree with TRBD1. With V trimmed by 4 bases and J by 5 bases, 9 bases remained unmatched. CDR1 is MNHNY, CDR2 SVGAGI, per germline (reference sequence). The length of the CDR3 is 16 residues. The CDR3 region is CASSSPGTGNYQPQHF. Written as DNA, the CDR3 is TGTGCCAGCAGTTCGCCTGGGACAGGGAACTATCAGCCCCAGCATTTT.

V gene TRBV7-9 combines with J gene TRBJ2-5, with D tentatively TRBD2 (5 bases). The CDR3 spans 14 residues. V gave up 5 bases and J gave up 4 bases, with 14 bases separating them. Germline V lookup: CDR1 SEHNR, CDR2 FQNEAQ (reference sequence). The CDR3 bases are TGTGCCAGCAGCCCGGACGGGGTCCGAGAGACCCAGTACTTC. It encodes CASSPDGVRETQYF. Complete variable domain (other parts from reference TRBV7-9 and TRBJ2-5): DTGVSQNPRHKITKRGQNVTFRCDPISEHNRLYWYRQTLGQGPEFLTYFQNEAQLEKSRLLSDRFSAERPKGSFSTLEIQRTEQGDSAMYLCASSPDGVRETQYFGPGTRLLVL.